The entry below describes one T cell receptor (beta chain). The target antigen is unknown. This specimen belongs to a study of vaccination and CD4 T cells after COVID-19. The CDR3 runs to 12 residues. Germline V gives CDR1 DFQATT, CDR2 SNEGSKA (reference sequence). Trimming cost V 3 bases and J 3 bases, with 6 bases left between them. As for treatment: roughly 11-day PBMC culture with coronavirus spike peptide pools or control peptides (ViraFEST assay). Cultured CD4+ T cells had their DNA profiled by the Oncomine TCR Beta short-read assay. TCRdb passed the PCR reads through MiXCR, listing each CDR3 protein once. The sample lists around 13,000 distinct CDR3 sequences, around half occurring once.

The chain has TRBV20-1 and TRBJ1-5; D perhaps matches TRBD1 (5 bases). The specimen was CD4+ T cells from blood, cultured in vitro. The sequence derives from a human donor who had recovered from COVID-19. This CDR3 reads CSARDNNQPQHF. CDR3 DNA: TGCAGTGCTAGGGACAACAATCAGCCCCAGCATTTT.